A selection of T cell receptor beta chains follows, all from one sample in a study of Graves' ophthalmopathy and Graves' hyperthyroidism. One entry per CDR3 protein, called by TCRdb with MiXCR from the multiplex PCR reads. Of about 57,000 distinct CDR3 sequences in the sample, roughly 47% were seen once. Input material: peripheral blood. These receptors originate from an adult woman with Graves' ophthalmopathy. Each CDR3 is given with its conserved first and last residue. A D gene is named only where the DNA matches it firmly. The listing skips clone size in some rows; elsewhere it reads once, few, many or a size class.

clone_size j_call v_call d_call cdr3_aa cdr3_nt
NA TRBJ1-1 TRBV11-1 NA CASSLGTGTEAFF TGTGCCAGCAGCTTAGGGACCGGCACTGAAGCTTTCTTT
many TRBJ2-7 TRBV20-1 NA CSARGSGGYEQYF TGCAGTGCTAGGGGATCTGGGGGCTACGAGCAGTACTTC
many TRBJ2-3 TRBV7-2 TRBD2 CASRLGGRVGTDTQYF TGTGCCAGCAGGTTAGGCGGGAGGGTCGGCACAGATACGCAGTATTTT
many TRBJ2-3 TRBV7-2 TRBD2 CASSFTSGTYTQYF TGTGCCAGCAGCTTTACTAGCGGGACATATACGCAGTATTTT
many TRBJ2-1 TRBV5-8 TRBD2 CASSLMRLAALSYNEQFF TGTGCCAGCAGCTTGATGCGACTAGCGGCCCTCTCCTACAATGAGCAGTTCTTC
NA TRBJ1-6 TRBV6-6 NA CASSYAAANYNSPLHF TGTGCCAGCAGTTACGCGGCAGCCAACTATAATTCACCCCTCCACTTT
few TRBJ2-5 TRBV19 NA CASSLRVRETQYF TGTGCCAGTAGTTTGCGGGTGCGGGAGACCCAGTACTTC
once TRBJ2-5 TRBV7-7 TRBD2 CASSSLAGSYETQYF TGTGCTAGCAGCTCTTTAGCGGGGAGTTATGAGACCCAGTACTTC
many TRBJ1-1 TRBV2 NA CASLGFINTEAFF TGTGCCAGCCTCGGGTTTATAAACACTGAAGCTTTCTTT
many TRBJ2-6 TRBV4-3 NA CASSPGTPTSGANVLTF TGCGCCAGCAGCCCGGGGACACCGACCTCTGGGGCCAACGTCCTGACTTTC
medium-sized TRBJ2-7 TRBV7-9 NA CASTVHLAEQYF TGTGCCAGCACCGTACACCTCGCCGAGCAGTACTTC
many TRBJ2-7 TRBV20-1 TRBD1 CSAWDRGSSYEQYF TGCAGTGCCTGGGACAGGGGAAGCTCCTACGAGCAGTACTTC
NA TRBJ2-7 TRBV4-1 TRBD1 CASSSQGGEQYF TGCGCCAGCAGCTCACAGGGGGGCGAGCAGTACTTC
many TRBJ2-5 TRBV20-1 NA CSAKGGGIYVRETQYF TGCAGTGCTAAGGGGGGGGGGATTTACGTGCGGGAGACCCAGTACTTC
medium-sized TRBJ1-4 TRBV29-1 NA CSVSLQGGEKLFF TGCAGCGTTAGCCTACAGGGAGGTGAAAAACTGTTTTTT
many TRBJ2-3 TRBV6-2/TRBV6-3 NA CASLPGASGTDTQYF TGTGCCAGCCTCCCGGGGGCTAGCGGCACAGATACGCAGTATTTT
NA TRBJ1-4 TRBV10-1 NA CASGIIAGLLNEKLFF TGCGCCAGCGGAATCATAGCGGGATTGTTGAATGAAAAACTGTTTTTT
many TRBJ2-3 TRBV4-3 TRBD2 CASSPSGTSTDTQYF TGCGCCAGCAGCCCAAGCGGGACTAGCACAGATACGCAGTATTTT
NA TRBJ1-5 TRBV25-1 NA CASSDRGEGNQPQHF TGTGCCAGCAGTGACCGAGGGGAGGGGAATCAGCCCCAGCATTTT
NA TRBJ2-3 TRBV12-3/TRBV12-4 NA CASIREGDEVNTQYF TGTGCCAGCATCCGAGAGGGGGACGAGGTAAATACGCAGTATTTT
NA TRBJ2-2 TRBV19 NA CASSLGGGELFF TGTGCCAGTAGCCTCGGTGGTGGGGAGCTGTTTTTT
many TRBJ2-1 TRBV20-1 NA CSARGGVGNEQFF TGCAGTGCTAGGGGCGGAGTGGGCAATGAGCAGTTCTTC
once TRBJ2-5 TRBV3-1 TRBD1 CASSQTDLRQGKRQYF TGTGCCAGCAGCCAAACCGACCTCAGACAGGGGAAGAGACAGTACTTC
many TRBJ2-7 TRBV6-1 NA CASSEGETEAHEQYF TGTGCCAGCAGTGAAGGTGAGACGGAGGCCCACGAGCAGTACTTC
many TRBJ1-3 TRBV2 TRBD1 CASSETGGYTIYF TGTGCCAGCAGTGAAACAGGGGGCTACACCATATATTTT
many TRBJ2-5 TRBV28 NA CASSIPFHSGETQYF TGTGCCAGCAGTATACCCTTCCATTCGGGGGAGACCCAGTACTTC
many TRBJ1-1 TRBV19 TRBD1 CASSRDRANTEAFF TGTGCCAGTAGTAGGGACAGGGCGAACACTGAAGCTTTCTTT
NA TRBJ2-1 TRBV20-1 TRBD2 CSARDIAGRDPEQFF TGCAGTGCTAGAGATATAGCGGGAAGAGACCCTGAGCAGTTCTTC
NA TRBJ2-7 TRBV5-1 TRBD2 CASSLDSSGSPYEQYF TGCGCCAGCAGCTTGGATTCTAGCGGGAGCCCCTACGAGCAGTACTTC
NA TRBJ2-6 TRBV19 NA CASEEVAGPGANVLTF TGTGCCAGTGAGGAGGTAGCCGGGCCTGGGGCCAACGTCCTGACTTTC
NA TRBJ2-7 TRBV5-1 NA CASSLGLSYERYF TGCGCCAGCAGCTTGGGTCTCTCCTACGAGCGGTACTTC
NA TRBJ1-2 TRBV21-1 NA CASSPRGSKWGYGYTF TGTGCCAGCAGCCCTCGGGGTAGTAAGTGGGGCTATGGCTACACCTTC
medium-sized TRBJ1-6 TRBV10-3 TRBD1 CAIRGTGTNNSPLHF TGTGCCATCAGAGGGACAGGAACTAATAATTCACCCCTCCACTTT
few TRBJ1-1 TRBV20-1 NA CSARDGITEAFF TGCAGTGCTAGGGATGGAATCACTGAAGCTTTCTTT
many TRBJ1-1 TRBV20-1 NA CSARVSQSSGDVAFF TGCAGTGCTAGGGTCTCACAAAGTTCGGGTGATGTGGCTTTCTTT
many TRBJ1-5 TRBV6-2/TRBV6-3 TRBD1 CASRATGAGQPQHF TGTGCCAGCAGGGCGACAGGGGCCGGTCAGCCCCAGCATTTT
NA TRBJ2-3 TRBV7-2 TRBD2 CASSPRLAGDTQYF TGTGCCAGCAGCCCCCGACTAGCGGGAGATACGCAGTATTTT
NA TRBJ2-7 TRBV18 TRBD1 CASSRPGQGASYEQYF TGTGCCAGCTCTCGGCCGGGACAGGGGGCCTCCTACGAGCAGTACTTC
many TRBJ2-3 TRBV6-4 NA CASSATTSTDTQYF TGTGCCAGCAGTGCCACCACTAGCACAGATACGCAGTATTTT
NA TRBJ2-5 TRBV7-9 TRBD2 CASVLAGALTQYF TGTGCCAGCGTACTAGCGGGAGCCCTAACCCAGTACTTC
NA TRBJ1-6 TRBV25-1 TRBD1 CASSDAGTGGKNSPLHF TGTGCCAGCAGTGACGCCGGGACAGGGGGAAAAAATTCACCCCTCCACTTT
many TRBJ2-5 TRBV27 NA CASSLSIRWETQYF TGTGCCAGCAGTTTATCGATTCGTTGGGAGACCCAGTACTTC
many TRBJ2-1 TRBV6-2/TRBV6-3 TRBD2 CASSLLGTSGRGQQFF TGTGCCAGCAGTCTACTAGGGACTAGCGGGAGGGGTCAGCAGTTCTTC
many TRBJ1-6 TRBV7-2 NA CASSSAVSRRNSPLHF TGTGCCAGCAGCTCCGCCGTGAGTCGGAGGAATTCACCCCTCCACTTT
many TRBJ1-1 TRBV5-1 TRBD1 CASSQGQGSEAFF TGCGCCAGCAGCCAAGGACAGGGTTCTGAAGCTTTCTTT
medium-sized TRBJ2-3 TRBV29-1 TRBD1 CSVDGTGADTDTQYF TGCAGCGTCGACGGGACAGGGGCTGACACAGATACGCAGTATTTT
many TRBJ2-6 TRBV5-5 NA CASNGLSGANVLTF TGTGCCAGCAACGGCCTCTCTGGGGCCAACGTCCTGACTTTC
many TRBJ1-2 TRBV3-1 NA CASSRGMLNYGYTF TGTGCCAGCAGCCGGGGTATGCTCAACTATGGCTACACCTTC
NA TRBJ2-1 TRBV7-3 NA CASSLVGASAYNEQFF TGTGCCAGCAGCTTAGTGGGGGCTAGCGCTTACAATGAGCAGTTCTTC
many TRBJ2-2 TRBV12-3/TRBV12-4 TRBD1 CASSRAGTGDGELFF TGTGCCAGCAGCCGGGCCGGGACAGGGGACGGGGAGCTGTTTTTT
many TRBJ1-6 TRBV6-4 NA CASSDSGDNSPLHF TGTGCCAGCAGTGACTCGGGGGATAATTCACCCCTCCACTTT
many TRBJ1-1 TRBV3-1 NA CASSLGGGTTEAFF TGTGCCAGCAGCCTCGGGGGCGGTACCACTGAAGCTTTCTTT
NA TRBJ2-2 TRBV7-3 NA CASSLTRTSLRPGELCF TGTGCCAGCAGCTTAACCCGGACGTCCTTACGTCCCGGGGAGCTGTGTTTT
medium-sized TRBJ2-7 TRBV20-1 TRBD2 CSARRTSGYYEQYF TGCAGTGCTAGAAGGACTAGCGGGTACTACGAGCAGTACTTC